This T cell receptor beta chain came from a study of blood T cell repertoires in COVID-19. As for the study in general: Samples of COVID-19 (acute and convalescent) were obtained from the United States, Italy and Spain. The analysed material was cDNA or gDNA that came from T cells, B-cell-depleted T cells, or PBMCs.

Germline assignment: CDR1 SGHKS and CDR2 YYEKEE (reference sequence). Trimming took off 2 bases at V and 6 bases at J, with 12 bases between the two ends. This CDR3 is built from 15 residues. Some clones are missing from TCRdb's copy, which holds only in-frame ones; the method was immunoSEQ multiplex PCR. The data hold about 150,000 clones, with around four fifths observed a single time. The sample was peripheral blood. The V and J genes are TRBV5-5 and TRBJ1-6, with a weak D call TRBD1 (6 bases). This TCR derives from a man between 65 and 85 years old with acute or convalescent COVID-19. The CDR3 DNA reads TGTGCCAGCAGCTTTCGACAGGAGACTAATTCACCCCTCCACTTT. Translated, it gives CASSFRQETNSPLHF.